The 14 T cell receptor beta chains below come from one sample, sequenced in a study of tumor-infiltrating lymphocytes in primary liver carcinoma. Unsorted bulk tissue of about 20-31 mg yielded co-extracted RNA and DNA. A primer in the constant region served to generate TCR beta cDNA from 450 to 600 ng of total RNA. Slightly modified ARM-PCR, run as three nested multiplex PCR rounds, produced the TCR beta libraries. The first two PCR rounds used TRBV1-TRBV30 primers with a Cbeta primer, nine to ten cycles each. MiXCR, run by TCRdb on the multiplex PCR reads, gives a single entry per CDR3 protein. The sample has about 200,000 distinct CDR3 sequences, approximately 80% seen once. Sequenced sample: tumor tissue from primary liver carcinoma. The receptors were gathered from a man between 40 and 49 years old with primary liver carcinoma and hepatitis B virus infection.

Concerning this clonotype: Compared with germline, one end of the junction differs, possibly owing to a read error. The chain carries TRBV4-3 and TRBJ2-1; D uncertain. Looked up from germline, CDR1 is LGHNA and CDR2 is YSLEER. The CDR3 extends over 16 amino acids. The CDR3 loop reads CVSSQDRTGFHNEQIF. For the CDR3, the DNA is TGTGTCAGCAGCCAAGATAGGACCGGGTTTCACAATGAGCAGATCTTC.

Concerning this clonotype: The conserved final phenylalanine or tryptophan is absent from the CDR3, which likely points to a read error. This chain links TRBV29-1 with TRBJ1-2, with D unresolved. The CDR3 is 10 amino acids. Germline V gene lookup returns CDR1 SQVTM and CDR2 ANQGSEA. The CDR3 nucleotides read TGCAGCCTTGACCACTATGGCTACACCTCC. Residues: CSLDHYGYTS.

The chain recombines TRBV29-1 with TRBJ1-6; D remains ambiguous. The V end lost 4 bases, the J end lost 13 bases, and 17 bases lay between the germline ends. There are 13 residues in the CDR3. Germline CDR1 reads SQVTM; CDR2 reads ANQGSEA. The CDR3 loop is CSVASSYNPPLHF. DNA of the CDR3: TGCAGCGTTGCTAGCTCCTATAATCCGCCCCTCCACTTT.

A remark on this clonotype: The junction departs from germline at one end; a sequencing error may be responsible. The chain's CDR3 is CASSQAGGQANNVQFF. The DNA for the CDR3 is TGTGCCAGCAGCCAGGCCGGGGGACAGGCGAACAATGTGCAGTTCTTC. The chain combines TRBV4-2 with TRBJ2-1; TRBD1 agrees at 8 bases. The CDR3 extends over 16 amino acids. Germline CDR1 reads LGHNA; CDR2 reads YNFKEQ.

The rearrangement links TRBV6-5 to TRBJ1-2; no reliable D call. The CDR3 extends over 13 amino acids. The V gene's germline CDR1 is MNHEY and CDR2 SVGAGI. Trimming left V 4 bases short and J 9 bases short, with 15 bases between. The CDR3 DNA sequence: TGTGCCAGCAGTTCGCGGGGTATTTATTGCTACACCTTC. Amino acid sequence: CASSSRGIYCYTF.

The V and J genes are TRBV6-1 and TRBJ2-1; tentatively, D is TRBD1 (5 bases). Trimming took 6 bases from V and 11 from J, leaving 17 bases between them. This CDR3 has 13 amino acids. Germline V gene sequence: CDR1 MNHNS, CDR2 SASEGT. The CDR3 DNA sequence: TGTGCCAGCAGAGGGGCTGGACCGAATAAGCAGTTCTTC. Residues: CASRGAGPNKQFF.

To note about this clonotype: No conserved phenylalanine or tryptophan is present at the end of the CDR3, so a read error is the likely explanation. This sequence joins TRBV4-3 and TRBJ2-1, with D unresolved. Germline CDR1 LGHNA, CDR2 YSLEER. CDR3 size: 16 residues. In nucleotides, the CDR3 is TGCGCCAGCAGTCAAGATCGGACGGGCTTCTACAATGAGCAGTTCTTG. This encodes CASSQDRTGFYNEQFL.

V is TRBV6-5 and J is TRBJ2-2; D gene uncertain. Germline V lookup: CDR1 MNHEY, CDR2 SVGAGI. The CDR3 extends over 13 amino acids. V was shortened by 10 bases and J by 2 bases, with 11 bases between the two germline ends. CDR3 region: CANFVGNTGELFF. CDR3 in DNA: TGTGCCAACTTTGTGGGTAACACCGGGGAGCTGTTTTTT.

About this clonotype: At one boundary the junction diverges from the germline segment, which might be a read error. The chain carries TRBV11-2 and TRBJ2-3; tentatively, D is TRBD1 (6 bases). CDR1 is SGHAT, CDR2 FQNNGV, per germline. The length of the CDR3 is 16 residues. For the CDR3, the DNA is TGTGCCAGTAGAAGAAGAAGTACAGGGAACACAGATACGCATTATTTT. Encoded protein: CASRRRSTGNTDTHYF. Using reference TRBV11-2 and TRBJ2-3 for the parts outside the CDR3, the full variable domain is EAGVAQSPRYKIIEKRQSVAFWCNPISGHATLYWYQQILGQGPKLLIQFQNNGVVDDSQLPKDRFSAERLKGVDSTLKIQPAKLEDSAVYLCASRRRSTGNTDTHYFGPGTRLTVL.

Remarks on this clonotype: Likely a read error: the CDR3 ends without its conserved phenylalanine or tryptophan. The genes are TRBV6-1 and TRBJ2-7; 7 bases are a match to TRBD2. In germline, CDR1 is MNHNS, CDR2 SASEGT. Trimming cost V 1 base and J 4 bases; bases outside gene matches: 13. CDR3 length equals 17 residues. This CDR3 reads CASSEGACGSNVYEQYY. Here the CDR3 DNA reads TGTGCCAGCAGTGAAGGGGCCTGCGGGAGTAACGTGTACGAGCAGTACTAC.

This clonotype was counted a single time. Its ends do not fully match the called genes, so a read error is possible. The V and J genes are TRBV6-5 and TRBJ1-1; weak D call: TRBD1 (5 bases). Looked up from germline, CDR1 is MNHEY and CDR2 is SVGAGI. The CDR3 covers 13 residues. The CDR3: CASIDGGGTEDFF. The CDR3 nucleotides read TGTGCCAGCATTGACGGGGGGGGGACTGAAGATTTCTTT.

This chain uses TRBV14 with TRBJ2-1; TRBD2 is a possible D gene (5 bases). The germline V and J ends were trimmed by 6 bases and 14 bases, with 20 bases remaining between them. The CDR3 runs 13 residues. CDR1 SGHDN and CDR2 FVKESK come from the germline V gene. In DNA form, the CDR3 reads TGTGCCAGCAGTCAGGAGAGGGTCCGAGAGAAGTTCTTC. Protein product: CASSQERVREKFF.

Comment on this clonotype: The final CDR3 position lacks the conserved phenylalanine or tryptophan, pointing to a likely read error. Here the CDR3 reads CASSYSIYDQYI. In nucleotides, the CDR3 is TGTGCCAGCAGTTACTCGATCTACGACCAGTACATC. The rearrangement links TRBV6-2 or TRBV6-3 to TRBJ2-7; no reliable D call. The germline CDR1 and CDR2 sequences are MNHEY and SVGEGT. The CDR3 sequence is 12 residues long.

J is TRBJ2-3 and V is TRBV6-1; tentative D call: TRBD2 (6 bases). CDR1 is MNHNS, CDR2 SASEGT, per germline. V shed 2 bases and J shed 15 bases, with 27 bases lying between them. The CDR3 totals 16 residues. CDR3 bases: TGTGCCAGCAGTGAAATAGGAGGGCACTACACAGATATGCAATATTTT. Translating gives CASSEIGGHYTDMQYF.